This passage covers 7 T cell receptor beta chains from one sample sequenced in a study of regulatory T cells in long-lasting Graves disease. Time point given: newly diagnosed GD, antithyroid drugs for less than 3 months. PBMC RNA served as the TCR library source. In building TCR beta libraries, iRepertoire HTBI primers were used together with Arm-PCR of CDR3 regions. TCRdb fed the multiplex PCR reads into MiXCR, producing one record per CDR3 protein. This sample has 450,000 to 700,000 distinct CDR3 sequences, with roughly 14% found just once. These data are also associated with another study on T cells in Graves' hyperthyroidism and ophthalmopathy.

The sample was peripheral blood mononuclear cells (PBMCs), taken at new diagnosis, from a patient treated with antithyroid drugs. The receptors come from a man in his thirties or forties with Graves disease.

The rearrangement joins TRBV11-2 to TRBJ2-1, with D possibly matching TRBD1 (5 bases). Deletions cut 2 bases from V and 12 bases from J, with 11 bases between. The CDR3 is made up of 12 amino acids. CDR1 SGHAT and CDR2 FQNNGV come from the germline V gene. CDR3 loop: CASSLPDTMQFF. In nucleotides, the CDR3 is TGTGCCAGCAGCTTACCGGACACCATGCAGTTCTTC.

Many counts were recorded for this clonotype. The CDR3 reads CSALPYQGGEIFNQPQHF. The CDR3 region has the DNA TGCAGTGCCTTACCTTACCAAGGTGGAGAGATTTTCAATCAGCCCCAGCATTTT. This chain uses TRBV20-1 with TRBJ1-5; D gene ambiguous. Trimming cost V 6 bases and J 3 bases, with 27 bases left between them. CDR3 length equals 18 residues. CDR1 and CDR2 from the germline V gene are DFQATT and SNEGSKA (reference sequence).

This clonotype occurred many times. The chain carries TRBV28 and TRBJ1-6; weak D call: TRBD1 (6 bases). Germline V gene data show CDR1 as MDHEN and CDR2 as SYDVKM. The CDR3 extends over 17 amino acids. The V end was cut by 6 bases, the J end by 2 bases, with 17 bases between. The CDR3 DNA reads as TGTGCCAGCAGCCGAGCGGGGGGGGCGACCTATAATTCACCCCTCCACTTT. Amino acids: CASSRAGGATYNSPLHF.

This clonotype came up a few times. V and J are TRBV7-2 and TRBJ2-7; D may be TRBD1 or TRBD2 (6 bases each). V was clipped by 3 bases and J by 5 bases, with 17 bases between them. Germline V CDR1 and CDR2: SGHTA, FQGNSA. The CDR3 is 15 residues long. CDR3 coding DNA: TGTGCCAGCAGCTTTGACGGGGGCGGAGGGAACGAGCAGTACTTC. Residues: CASSFDGGGGNEQYF.

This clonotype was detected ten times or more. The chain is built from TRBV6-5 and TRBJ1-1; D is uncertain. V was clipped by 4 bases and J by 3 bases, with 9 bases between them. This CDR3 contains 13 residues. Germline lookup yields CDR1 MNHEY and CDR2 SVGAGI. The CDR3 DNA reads TGTGCCAGCAGTTCCCGGACCGACACTGAAGCTTTCTTT. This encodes CASSSRTDTEAFF.

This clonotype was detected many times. The CDR3 DNA sequence: TGTGCCAGCAGCTTAGCGGCAGGGCGGTCGTACGAGCAGTACTTC. It specifies CASSLAAGRSYEQYF. The rearrangement joins TRBV7-9 to TRBJ2-7; D might be TRBD1 (5 bases). This CDR3 has 15 amino acids. Germline assignment: CDR1 SEHNR and CDR2 FQNEAQ (reference sequence). Trimming removed 0 bases at V and 4 bases at J, with 13 bases between.

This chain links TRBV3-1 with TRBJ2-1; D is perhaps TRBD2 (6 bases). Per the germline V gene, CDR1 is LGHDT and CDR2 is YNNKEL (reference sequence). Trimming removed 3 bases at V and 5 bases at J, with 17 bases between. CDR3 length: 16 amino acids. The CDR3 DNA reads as TGTGCCAGCAGCCAGGGTACCGGGACTCGAAACAATGAGCAGTTCTTC. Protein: CASSQGTGTRNNEQFF.